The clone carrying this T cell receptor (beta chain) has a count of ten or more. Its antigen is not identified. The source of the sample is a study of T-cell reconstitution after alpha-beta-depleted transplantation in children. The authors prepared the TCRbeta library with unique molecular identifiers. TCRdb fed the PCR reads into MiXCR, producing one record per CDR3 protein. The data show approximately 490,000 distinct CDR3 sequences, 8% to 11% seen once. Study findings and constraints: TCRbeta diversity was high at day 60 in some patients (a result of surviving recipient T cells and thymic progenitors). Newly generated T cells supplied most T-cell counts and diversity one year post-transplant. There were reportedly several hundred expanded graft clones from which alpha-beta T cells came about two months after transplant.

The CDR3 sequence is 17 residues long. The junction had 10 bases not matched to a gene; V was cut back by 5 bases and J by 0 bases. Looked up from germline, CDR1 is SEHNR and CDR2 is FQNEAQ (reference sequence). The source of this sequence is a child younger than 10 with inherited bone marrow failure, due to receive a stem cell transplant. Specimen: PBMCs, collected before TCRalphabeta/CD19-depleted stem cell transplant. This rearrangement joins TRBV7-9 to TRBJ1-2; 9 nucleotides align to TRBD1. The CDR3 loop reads CASSLWDREATNYGYTF. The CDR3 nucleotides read TGTGCCAGCAGCCTATGGGACAGGGAGGCAACTAACTATGGCTACACCTTC.